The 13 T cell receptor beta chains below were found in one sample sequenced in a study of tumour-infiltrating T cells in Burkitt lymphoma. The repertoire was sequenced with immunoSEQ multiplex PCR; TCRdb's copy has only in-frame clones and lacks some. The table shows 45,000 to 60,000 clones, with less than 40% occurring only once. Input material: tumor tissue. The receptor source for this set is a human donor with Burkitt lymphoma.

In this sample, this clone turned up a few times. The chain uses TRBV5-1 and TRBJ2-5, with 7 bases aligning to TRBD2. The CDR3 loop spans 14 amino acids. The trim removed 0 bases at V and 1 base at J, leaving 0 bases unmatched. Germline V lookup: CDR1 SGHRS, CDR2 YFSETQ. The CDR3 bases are TGCGCCAGCAGCTTGGGGACTAGCCAAGAGACCCAGTACTTC. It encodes CASSLGTSQETQYF.

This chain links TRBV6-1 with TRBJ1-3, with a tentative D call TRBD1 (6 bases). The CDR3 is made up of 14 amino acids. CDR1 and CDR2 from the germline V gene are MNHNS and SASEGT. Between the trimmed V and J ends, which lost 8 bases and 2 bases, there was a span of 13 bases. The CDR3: CASSRGGTGNTIYF. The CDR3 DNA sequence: TGTGCCAGCTCGAGGGGGGGGACTGGAAACACCATATATTTT.

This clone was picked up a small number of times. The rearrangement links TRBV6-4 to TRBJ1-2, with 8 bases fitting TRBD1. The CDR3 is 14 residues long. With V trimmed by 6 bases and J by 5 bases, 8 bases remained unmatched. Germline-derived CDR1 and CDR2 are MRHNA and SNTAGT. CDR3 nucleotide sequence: TGTGCCAGCAGCGCGGACAGGGCCGGGTATGGCTACACCTTC. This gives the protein CASSADRAGYGYTF.

The CDR3 sequence is CASSLGGGNIQYF. CDR3 sequence (DNA): TGTGCCAGCAGCTTAGGTGGGGGGAACATTCAGTACTTC. This rearrangement joins TRBV11-3 to TRBJ2-4, with D perhaps TRBD2 (6 bases). The CDR3 runs 13 residues. Per the germline V gene, CDR1 is SGHNT and CDR2 is YENEEA. V was cut by 1 base and J by 7 bases, with 8 bases left in between.

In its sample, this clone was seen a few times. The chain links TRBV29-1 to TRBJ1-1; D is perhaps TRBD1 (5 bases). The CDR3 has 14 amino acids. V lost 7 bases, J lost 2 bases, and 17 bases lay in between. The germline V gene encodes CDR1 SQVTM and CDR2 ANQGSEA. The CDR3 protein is CSARTPGLNTEAFF. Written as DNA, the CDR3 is TGCAGCGCCCGGACACCGGGGCTAAACACTGAAGCTTTCTTT.

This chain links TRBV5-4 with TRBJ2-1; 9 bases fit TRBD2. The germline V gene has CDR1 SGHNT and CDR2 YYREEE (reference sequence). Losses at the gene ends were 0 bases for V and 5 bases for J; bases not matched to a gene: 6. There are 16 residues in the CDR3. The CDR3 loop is CASSLVAGGLHNEQFF. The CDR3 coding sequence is TGTGCCAGCAGCTTGGTTGCGGGGGGGCTCCACAATGAGCAGTTCTTC.

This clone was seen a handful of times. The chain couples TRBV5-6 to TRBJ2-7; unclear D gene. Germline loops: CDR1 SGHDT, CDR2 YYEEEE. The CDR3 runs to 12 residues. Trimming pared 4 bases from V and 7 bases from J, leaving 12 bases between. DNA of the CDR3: TGTGCCAGCAGCACCCCCCCCGGGGAGCAGTACTTC. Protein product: CASSTPPGEQYF.

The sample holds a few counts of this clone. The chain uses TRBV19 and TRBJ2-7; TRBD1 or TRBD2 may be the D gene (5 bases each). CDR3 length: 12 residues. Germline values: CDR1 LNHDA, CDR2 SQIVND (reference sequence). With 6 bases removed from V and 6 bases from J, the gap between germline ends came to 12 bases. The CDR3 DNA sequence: TGTGCCAGTAGGGGGGTTGGGATCGAGCAGTACTTC. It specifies CASRGVGIEQYF.

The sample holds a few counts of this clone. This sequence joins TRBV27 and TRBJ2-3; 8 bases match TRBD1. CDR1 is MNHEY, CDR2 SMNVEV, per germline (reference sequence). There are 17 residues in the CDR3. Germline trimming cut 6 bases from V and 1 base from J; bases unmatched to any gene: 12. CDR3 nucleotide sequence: TGTGCCAGCAGCCTATATTCAGGGGGCACCGGCACAGATACGCAGTATTTT. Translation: CASSLYSGGTGTDTQYF.

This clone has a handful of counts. CDR3 sequence reads: CASSEREVGEKLFF. The DNA for the CDR3 is TGTGCCAGCAGTGAGCGGGAGGTCGGGGAAAAACTGTTTTTT. This chain uses TRBV6-1 with TRBJ1-4; D unclear. The CDR3 length is 14 residues. V dropped 3 bases and J dropped 8 bases, with 13 bases sitting between them. The V gene's germline CDR1 is MNHNS and CDR2 SASEGT.

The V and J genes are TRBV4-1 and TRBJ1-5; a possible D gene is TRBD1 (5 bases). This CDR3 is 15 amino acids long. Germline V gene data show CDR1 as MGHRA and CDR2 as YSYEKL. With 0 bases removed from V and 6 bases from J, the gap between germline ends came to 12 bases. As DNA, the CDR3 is TGCGCCAGCAGCCAAGATCGACAGATCCCTCAGCCCCAGCATTTT. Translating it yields CASSQDRQIPQPQHF.

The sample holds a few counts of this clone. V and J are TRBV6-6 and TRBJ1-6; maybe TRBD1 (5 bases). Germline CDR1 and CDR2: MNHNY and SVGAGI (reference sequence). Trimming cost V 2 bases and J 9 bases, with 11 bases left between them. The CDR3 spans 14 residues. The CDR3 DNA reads TGTGCCAGCAGTTACCCCAGAACAGGTTCACCCCTCCACTTT. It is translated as CASSYPRTGSPLHF.

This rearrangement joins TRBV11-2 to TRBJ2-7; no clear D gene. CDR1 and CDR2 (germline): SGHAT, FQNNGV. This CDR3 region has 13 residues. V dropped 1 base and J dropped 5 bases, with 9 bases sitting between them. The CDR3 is CASSLVGLHEQYF. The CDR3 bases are TGTGCCAGCAGCTTAGTAGGATTACACGAGCAGTACTTC.